This T cell receptor beta chain is drawn from a study of blood T cell repertoires in COVID-19 (TCRdb year 2020). Turning to the overall study: The collaborator samples originated in the United States, Italy and Spain and spanned the acute and convalescent phases of COVID-19. The sample metadata nearly always contained a de-identified subject ID, COVID-19 status, age in years and sex. The repertoires were released in a freely available public database meant as a resource for research on the immune response to SARS-CoV-2. Where available, HLA class I and class II types were taken from metadata supplied by the sample provider and were not determined by assay-based typing. The samples were drawn from two sources: the first 160 participants of the ongoing ImmuneRACE study, and fewer than 1,500 subjects contributed by 6 global collaborators. Subjects who had been exposed to COVID-19, were actively infected with it, or had recovered from it provided the deeply sampled blood TCRbeta repertoires that made up the dataset. The prospective study material was composed of cDNA or gDNA derived from T cells, B-cell-depleted T cells, or PBMCs.

On this clone itself: Its antigen is unknown. Base quality data are lacking; no much larger clone is found one base away.

Broad study findings and their caveats: Clinical and demographic metadata were provided uncurated, with the amount varying by source and participant.

The germline ends are 16 bases apart after V is trimmed by 3 bases and J by 8 bases. From the cysteine through the phenylalanine, the CDR3 covers 15 amino acids. The only DNA kept is the CDR3, 45 bases in frame from the first base. Looking up the germline V gene yields CDR1 MNHNS and CDR2 SASEGT. The collaborating institutions used their own protocols to collect whole blood in K2EDTA tubes. Collaborator samples were shipped for TCRbeta analysis as frozen whole blood, isolated PBMCs, or DNA extracted from either sample type. TCRbeta CDR3 regions were amplified from genomic DNA by means of the immunoSEQ Assay, a bias-controlled multiplex PCR. The study's processing was this. The number of nucleated cells in each sample was estimated by amplification of reference gene primers within the assay. To quantify the absolute abundance of each unique TCRbeta CDR3 rearrangement, sequence reads were collapsed and filtered. Productive Simpson clonality was computed per sample as the square root of Simpson's diversity index over productive rearrangements. TCRdb provides this immuneACCESS table in a form limited to in-frame rearrangements. Some clones are lacking; in checked studies, under half of them reflect an unresolved V gene, and why the rest are absent is not known. V, J and clone size are taken as reported in that table, and D and trimming were inferred from the DNA itself. Within this sample are roughly 81,000 clones, with 70% to 90% of them counted one time only. Approximately 8% of the sample comes from the top ten.

Sequenced input: peripheral blood. This TCR was sampled from a man between 25 and 39 years old with acute or convalescent COVID-19. This chain joins TRBV6-1 to TRBJ1-4, with the identity of the D gene unclear. CDR3 region: CASSEKNPRAEKLFF. The nucleotide sequence is TGTGCCAGCAGTGAGAAGAACCCGAGAGCCGAAAAACTGTTTTTT.